Shown below are 12 T cell receptor beta chains from a single sample sequenced in a study of OX40 agonist ivuxolimab in advanced cancers. Measured with immunoSEQ multiplex PCR; TCRdb has only the in-frame clones, and not every one. The data show about 23,000 clones, roughly 71% seen once. The sample here was CD4+ or CD8+ T cells sorted from blood, taken in a trial of the OX40 agonist ivuxolimab. Source of these receptors: an adult with an advanced solid tumor such as melanoma, head and neck, liver or kidney cancer.

V usage is TRBV5-4 and J usage is TRBJ2-2, with D unresolved. Between the trimmed V and J ends, which lost 4 bases and 6 bases, there was a span of 16 bases. CDR1 and CDR2 from the germline V gene are SGHNT and YYREEE (reference sequence). This CDR3 region has 15 residues. The CDR3 nucleotides are TGTGCCAGCAGCCAAGACACCAATCTGGCCGGGGAGCTGTTTTTT. Translating it yields CASSQDTNLAGELFF.

The gene calls are TRBV6-4 and TRBJ2-3; no definite D call. Trimming shortened V by 0 bases and J by 1 base, and 8 bases separated the two germline ends. Per the germline V gene, CDR1 is MRHNA and CDR2 is SNTAGT. This CDR3 region has 15 residues. CDR3 sequence reads: CASSDSTRRTDTQYF. DNA for the CDR3: TGTGCCAGCAGTGACTCGACCCGCCGCACAGATACGCAGTATTTT.

V usage is TRBV10-3 and J usage is TRBJ2-1, with TRBD2 matching over 14 bases. Germline trimming cut 8 bases from V and 12 bases from J; bases unmatched to any gene: 9. The CDR3 consists of 14 residues. CDR1 and CDR2 (germline): ENHRY, SYGVKD. The CDR3: CAIRQGLAGEGQFF. The CDR3 DNA reads as TGTGCCATCCGCCAGGGACTAGCGGGAGAGGGGCAGTTCTTC.

V is TRBV5-5 and J is TRBJ1-5; D call uncertain. CDR1 and CDR2 (germline): SGHKS, YYEKEE (reference sequence). Trimming removed 1 base at V and 2 bases at J, with 7 bases between. The CDR3 loop spans 14 amino acids. In nucleotides, the CDR3 is TGTGCCAGCAGCTTGTACACTGGCAATCAGCCCCAGCATTTT. Protein sequence: CASSLYTGNQPQHF. Drawing the rest from reference TRBV5-5 and TRBJ1-5, the complete variable domain is DAGVTQSPTHLIKTRGQQVTLRCSPISGHKSVSWYQQVLGQGPQFIFQYYEKEERGRGNFPDRFSARQFPNYSSELNVNALLLGDSALYLCASSLYTGNQPQHFGDGTRLSIL.

The gene calls are TRBV15 and TRBJ1-2; D is undetermined. The CDR3 is 12 amino acids. The germline CDR1 and CDR2 sequences are LNHNV and YYDKDF (reference sequence). V was pared by 0 bases and J by 14 bases, with 13 bases between. The CDR3 DNA reads as TGTGCCACCAGCAGAGATTCGGGGAGTCGGACCTTC. It translates to CATSRDSGSRTF.

V gene TRBV11-2 combines with J gene TRBJ2-1; TRBD1 agrees at 10 bases. This CDR3 spans 17 amino acids. Germline-derived CDR1 and CDR2 are SGHAT and FQNNGV. J gave up 4 bases and V 5 bases, and 11 bases lay outside the gene matches. The CDR3 region has the DNA TGTGCCAGCAGCCCCCCGGGACAGGGGCGAACGTACAATGAGCAGTTCTTC. It specifies CASSPPGQGRTYNEQFF.

The chain is built from TRBV4-2 and TRBJ1-2; D uncertain. The CDR3 extends over 13 amino acids. V lost 3 bases and J lost 2, with 7 bases in between. The germline V gene has CDR1 LGHNA and CDR2 YNFKEQ. CDR3 sequence reads: CASSHGPNYGYTF. The CDR3 bases are TGTGCCAGCAGCCACGGGCCGAACTATGGCTACACCTTC.

V is TRBV5-6 and J is TRBJ1-3, with D uncertain. CDR3 length: 15 residues. CDR1 is SGHDT and CDR2 is YYEEEE in the germline V gene. V was pared by 4 bases and J by 3 bases, with 14 bases between. DNA of the CDR3: TGTGCCAGCAGCACCCGACGGGTGATTGGAAACACCATATATTTT. It specifies CASSTRRVIGNTIYF.

V is TRBV5-1 and J is TRBJ1-4; D not resolved. Germline V gene sequence: CDR1 SGHRS, CDR2 YFSETQ. V was trimmed by 3 bases and J by 0 bases, leaving 9 bases between them. The CDR3 has 15 residues. CDR3 DNA: TGCGCCAGCAGCTCGTCTCTTGCAACTAATGAAAAACTGTTTTTT. This gives the protein CASSSSLATNEKLFF.

V usage is TRBV4-2 and J usage is TRBJ1-5; 9 positions agree with TRBD1. J was trimmed by 7 bases and V by 1 base; bases with no gene match: 5. Germline CDR1 and CDR2: LGHNA and YNFKEQ. The CDR3 extends over 15 amino acids. DNA of the CDR3: TGTGCCAGCAGCCAAGTCGGAACAGGGGGCCAGCCCCAGCATTTT. This sequence encodes CASSQVGTGGQPQHF.

This chain connects TRBV6-4 to TRBJ1-5; weak D call: TRBD1 (6 bases). V gave up 6 bases and J gave up 8 bases, with 17 bases separating them. This CDR3 is 14 amino acids long. Germline V lookup: CDR1 MRHNA, CDR2 SNTAGT. This chain's CDR3 is CASRLRGALEPQHF. The CDR3 nucleotides read TGTGCCAGCAGGCTCCGGGGGGCCCTAGAGCCCCAGCATTTT.

This clone was counted a few times. The chain recombines TRBV10-3 with TRBJ2-7; a possible D gene is TRBD1 (6 bases). This CDR3 comprises 14 residues. Trimming removed 4 bases from V and 3 bases from J, with 13 bases in between. CDR1 is ENHRY, CDR2 SYGVKD, per germline. The CDR3 here is CAISVQQGYYEQYF. The CDR3 nucleotides read TGTGCCATCAGTGTGCAACAGGGTTACTACGAGCAGTACTTC.